A selection of T cell receptor beta chains follows, all from one sample in a study of patients and donors after allogeneic stem cell transplantation. TCRdb re-called the RT-PCR reads through MiXCR, storing one row per CDR3 protein. The repertoire includes approximately 140,000 distinct CDR3 sequences, over 35% of them detected once, and about 50% sits in the top ten. The material sequenced was blood, either unsorted or a sorted T cell fraction (not recorded which). These receptor sequences come from a human donor who was either an allogeneic HSCT recipient or a stem cell or donor lymphocyte infusion donor (not recorded which). It is not recorded whose cells these are; they may come from a transplant donor. CDR3s include the opening cysteine and the closing phenylalanine or tryptophan. D genes are given only for firm matches. Clone size is not always given. Where it is, it says once, few, many or a class for expanded clones.

v_gene	j_gene	abundance	d_gene	CDR3aa	CDR3nt
TRBV12-3/TRBV12-4	TRBJ2-5	NA	NA	CASSLVLWRETQYF	TGTGCCAGCAGTTTGGTACTCTGGAGGGAGACCCAGTACTTC
TRBV12-3/TRBV12-4	TRBJ2-5	few	NA	CASSSGVAMTKTQYF	TGTGCCAGCAGTTCCGGGGTAGCGATGACAAAGACCCAGTACTTC
TRBV11-2	TRBJ2-5	NA	TRBD2	CASSPTSGGYQETQYF	TGTGCCAGCAGCCCTACTAGCGGGGGCTACCAAGAGACCCAGTACTTC
TRBV6-2/TRBV6-3	TRBJ1-5	NA	NA	CASSYPSNQPQHF	TGTGCCAGCAGTTACCCCTCTAATCAGCCCCAGCATTTT
TRBV2	TRBJ1-1	few	NA	CASTGRPPEAFF	TGTGCCAGCACCGGACGCCCCCCTGAAGCTTTCTTT
TRBV20-1	TRBJ1-2	NA	TRBD1	CSATRTGGPVKYGYTF	TGCAGTGCTACCCGGACAGGGGGCCCGGTAAAGTATGGCTACACCTTC
TRBV12-3/TRBV12-4	TRBJ1-3	many	NA	CASSLGGSYSGNTIYF	TGTGCCAGCAGTTTAGGGGGGTCTTACTCTGGAAACACCATATATTTT
TRBV4-2	TRBJ2-2	NA	NA	CASSQAHISSGELFF	TGTGCCAGCAGCCAAGCTCATATTTCGTCCGGGGAGCTGTTTTTT
TRBV27	TRBJ2-5	NA	TRBD2	CASSPLGLAGLETQYF	TGTGCCAGCAGTCCCCTGGGACTAGCGGGGTTAGAGACCCAGTACTTC
TRBV7-9	TRBJ2-3	NA	NA	CASRPRGPRGDTQYF	TGTGCCAGCAGGCCCCGGGGGCCTCGGGGAGATACGCAGTATTTT
TRBV4-3	TRBJ2-7	NA	NA	CASSQAAGLYEQYF	TGCGCCAGCAGCCAAGCGGCAGGCCTCTACGAGCAGTACTTC
TRBV12-3/TRBV12-4	TRBJ1-2	few	NA	CASSRRENYGYTF	TGTGCCAGCAGTCGGAGGGAGAACTATGGCTACACCTTC
TRBV6-5	TRBJ1-5	NA	NA	CASSSGSSNQPQHF	TGTGCCAGCAGCTCCGGGAGCTCCAATCAGCCCCAGCATTTT
TRBV9	TRBJ1-1	NA	TRBD1	CASSAPGGGTEAFF	TGTGCCAGCAGCGCCCCAGGGGGCGGAACTGAAGCTTTCTTT
TRBV7-9	TRBJ1-1	NA	NA	CASSSRGKNTEAFF	TGTGCCAGCAGTTCTCGGGGGAAAAACACTGAAGCTTTCTTT
TRBV12-3/TRBV12-4	TRBJ2-2	NA	TRBD1	CASSRGYTGELFF	TGTGCCAGCAGCAGGGGGTACACCGGGGAGCTGTTTTTT
TRBV2	TRBJ1-1	NA	TRBD1	CASSEAWTGTLNTEAFF	TGTGCCAGCAGTGAGGCATGGACAGGGACCTTGAACACTGAAGCTTTCTTT
TRBV5-5	TRBJ1-3	NA	NA	CASSKDIASGNTIYF	TGTGCCAGCAGCAAGGACATCGCCTCTGGAAACACCATATATTTT
TRBV6-5	TRBJ2-5	few	NA	CASSYSGREETQYF	TGTGCCAGCAGTTACTCAGGCAGGGAGGAGACCCAGTACTTC
TRBV5-6	TRBJ1-1	NA	TRBD1	CASSFGQGSAEAFF	TGTGCCAGCAGCTTTGGACAGGGGAGCGCTGAAGCTTTCTTT
TRBV27	TRBJ2-7	NA	TRBD1	CASSTGTVPYEQYF	TGTGCCAGCAGTACCGGGACAGTTCCTTACGAGCAGTACTTC
TRBV6-1	TRBJ2-2	NA	TRBD2	CASSEGLAGAANTGELFF	TGTGCCAGCAGTGAGGGACTAGCGGGGGCCGCGAACACCGGGGAGCTGTTTTTT
TRBV21-1	TRBJ1-2	NA	NA	CASSKGDSFGRDYTF	TGTGCCAGCAGCAAAGGGGACAGTTTTGGTAGGGACTACACCTTC
TRBV6-1	TRBJ1-5	NA	NA	CASRPRTGSNQPQHF	TGTGCCAGCAGACCTCGGACTGGAAGCAATCAGCCCCAGCATTTT
TRBV29-1	TRBJ1-2	NA	TRBD1	CSVEGGQGYGYTF	TGCAGCGTTGAGGGTGGACAGGGGTATGGCTACACCTTC
TRBV7-2	TRBJ1-4	NA	NA	CASSRGDQEKLFF	TGTGCCAGCAGCCGCGGGGATCAGGAAAAACTGTTTTTT
TRBV9	TRBJ1-1	few	NA	CASSVGPAWNTEAFF	TGTGCCAGCAGCGTTGGCCCGGCCTGGAACACTGAAGCTTTCTTT
TRBV3-1	TRBJ1-1	few	NA	CASSQAQGIGNTEAFF	TGTGCCAGCAGCCAAGCTCAGGGTATCGGGAACACTGAAGCTTTCTTT
TRBV24-1	TRBJ2-2	once	TRBD1	CALLGTGNPRDTGELFF	TGTGCCCTTCTCGGGACAGGTAATCCTCGAGACACCGGGGAGCTGTTTTTT
TRBV12-3/TRBV12-4	TRBJ2-1	few	NA	CASSLAPLDNEQFF	TGTGCCAGCAGTTTAGCCCCCCTTGATAATGAGCAGTTCTTC
TRBV12-3/TRBV12-4	TRBJ1-6	NA	TRBD1	CASSLGDRGSPLHF	TGTGCCAGCAGTTTAGGGGACAGGGGTTCACCCCTCCACTTT
TRBV10-3	TRBJ1-1	NA	NA	CAISESPVESEAFF	TGTGCCATCAGTGAGTCTCCTGTGGAGTCTGAAGCTTTCTTT